The source of this T cell receptor (beta chain) is a study of blood T cell repertoires in COVID-19. The overall study: PBMCs, B-cell-depleted T cells, or T cells were the source of the cDNA or gDNA that made up the material.

This CDR3 has 13 amino acids. Germline values: CDR1 LNHDA, CDR2 SQIVND (reference sequence). The V and J ends lost 10 bases and 3 bases respectively, with 15 bases between them. Source study methods: Amplified reference gene primers provided the basis for estimating nucleated cell counts. The assay was immunoSEQ multiplex PCR, and TCRdb's table has in-frame clones only and misses some. The DNA was the basis for D and trimming; V, J and clone size are from that table. The sample contains some 20,000 clones, more than 80% of which appear only once. The V call is TRBV19, the J call TRBJ1-1; unclear D gene. The TCR sequence derives from a woman at least 80 years old with active or convalescent COVID-19. The specimen was peripheral blood. CDR3 sequence reads: CATQKGAYTEAFF. For the CDR3, the DNA is TGTGCCACCCAAAAGGGAGCTTACACTGAAGCTTTCTTT. The full variable domain, in which reference TRBV19 and TRBJ1-1 provide the parts outside the CDR3, is DGGITQSPKYLFRKEGQNVTLSCEQNLNHDAMYWYRQDPGQGLRLIYYSQIVNDFQKGDIAEGYSVSREKKESFPLTVTSAQKNPTAFYLCATQKGAYTEAFFGQGTRLTVV.